These T cell receptor beta chains were read from a single sample in a study of blood T cell repertoires in COVID-19. The data were produced by immunoSEQ multiplex PCR, yet TCRdb's version contains in-frame clones alone and is incomplete. Of about 68,000 clones listed, roughly 91% are singletons. The source material was peripheral blood. Receptor source: a man between 40 and 49 years old with COVID-19, enrolled during active disease. Both conserved end residues are part of each CDR3. D genes are given only for firm matches. A row's size may be missing; if present it is once, few, many or a size class.

size	V	D	J	CDR3	DNA
-	TRBV19	-	TRBJ1-5	CASSVSRGFQHF	TGTGCCAGTAGTGTATCTAGGGGATTTCAGCATTTT
once	TRBV2	-	TRBJ1-5	CASSVQGNQPQHF	TGTGCCAGCAGTGTCCAGGGGAATCAGCCCCAGCATTTT
-	TRBV6-5	-	TRBJ1-1	CAAGRGTEAFF	TGTGCCGCGGGACGGGGAACTGAAGCTTTCTTT
-	TRBV14	-	TRBJ2-7	CASSQDINLGDSNYEQYF	TGTGCCAGCAGCCAAGACATAAATCTTGGTGACAGCAACTACGAGCAGTACTTC
-	TRBV11-2	-	TRBJ1-2	CASSLAGQGGYTF	TGTGCCAGCAGCTTAGCCGGCCAGGGCGGCTACACCTTC
-	TRBV12-3/TRBV12-4	TRBD1	TRBJ1-2	CASSPWTGTDYTF	TGTGCCAGCAGTCCCTGGACAGGGACGGACTACACCTTC
-	TRBV5-1	TRBD1	TRBJ2-5	CASSAGTGLETQYF	TGCGCCAGCAGCGCTGGGACAGGGCTCGAGACCCAGTACTTC
-	TRBV5-4	TRBD2	TRBJ2-1	CASSLVRGGKNEQFF	TGTGCCAGCAGCTTGGTTCGCGGGGGTAAGAATGAGCAGTTCTTC
-	TRBV3-1/TRBV3-2	-	TRBJ2-7	CASSPSAYEQYF	TGTGCCAGCAGCCCCAGCGCCTACGAGCAGTACTTC
-	TRBV6-5	-	TRBJ1-4	CASTGGEINEKLFF	TGTGCCAGCACTGGGGGGGAGATTAATGAAAAACTGTTTTTT
-	TRBV5-1	-	TRBJ1-1	CASSSDRLEAFF	TGCGCCAGCAGCTCCGACAGGCTTGAAGCTTTCTTT
-	TRBV5-1	-	TRBJ1-1	CASSLDRLMNTEAFF	TGCGCCAGCAGCTTAGACAGATTAATGAACACTGAAGCTTTCTTT
-	TRBV19	TRBD1	TRBJ2-5	CASSPRDSYFPTQYF	TGTGCCAGTAGCCCCCGGGACAGCTATTTTCCGACCCAGTACTTC
-	TRBV7-9	-	TRBJ2-7	CASSLEGAGYEQYF	TGTGCCAGCAGCTTAGAGGGGGCGGGATACGAGCAGTACTTC
-	TRBV7-9	-	TRBJ2-6	CASSLRSREAGANVLTF	TGTGCCAGCAGCTTAAGATCCCGCGAGGCTGGGGCCAACGTCCTGACTTTC
-	TRBV9	TRBD1	TRBJ1-4	CASSVDRGGEKLFF	TGTGCCAGCAGCGTGGACAGGGGAGGCGAAAAACTGTTTTTT
-	TRBV6-6	-	TRBJ1-4	CASSRPRGEATNEKLFF	TGTGCCAGCAGTCGCCCCCGTGGGGAGGCAACTAATGAAAAACTGTTTTTT
-	TRBV7-6	-	TRBJ2-7	CASSLFDTSYEQYF	TGTGCCAGCAGCTTATTCGACACGTCCTACGAGCAGTACTTC
-	TRBV29-1	-	TRBJ1-3	CSVQNGAGNSGNTIYF	TGCAGCGTTCAAAACGGTGCGGGAAACTCTGGAAACACCATATATTTT
-	TRBV12-3/TRBV12-4	-	TRBJ2-7	CASSRTGSYEQYF	TGTGCCAGCAGTCGGACGGGGTCCTACGAGCAGTACTTC
-	TRBV7-8	TRBD1	TRBJ2-7	CASSPAGTGNYEQYF	TGTGCCAGCAGCCCCGCCGGGACAGGGAATTACGAGCAGTACTTC
-	TRBV4-1	-	TRBJ2-3	CASSQDMRASRDTQYF	TGCGCCAGCAGCCAAGATATGAGGGCTAGCAGAGATACGCAGTATTTT
-	TRBV6-5	-	TRBJ2-3	CASTMTQGVPDTQYF	TGTGCCAGCACGATGACCCAAGGAGTGCCAGATACGCAGTATTTT
-	TRBV5-1	-	TRBJ2-2	CASSRRRGTGELFF	TGCGCCAGCAGCCGACGACGGGGCACCGGGGAGCTGTTTTTT